The present entry profiles one T cell receptor (beta chain) with its context. Produced via immunoSEQ multiplex PCR; TCRdb's table is partial and in-frame only. The sample includes some 38,000 clones, roughly 90% of them seen just once. The CDR3 covers 12 residues. V dropped 10 bases and J dropped 7 bases, with 16 bases sitting between them. CDR1 MGHDK and CDR2 SYGVNS come from the germline V gene. The data derive from a study of T cells in localized non-small cell lung cancer. The chain carries TRBV25-1 and TRBJ1-2; D is possibly TRBD1 (6 bases). This receptor was obtained from a male donor older than 55 with stage II lung adenocarcinoma. Sequencing used peripheral blood mononuclear cells, obtained before any cancer treatment. CDR3 nucleotides: TGTGCCACTCTGACAGGCGCGGGTGGCTACACCTTC. Translated, it gives CATLTGAGGYTF.